The sequence of this T cell receptor (beta chain) was determined in a study of cytomegalovirus exposure and HLA in healthy donors. This CDR3 comprises 16 residues. Trimming removed 4 bases from V and 5 bases from J, with 18 bases in between. Germline V CDR1 and CDR2: SGDLS, YYNGEE. The PCR employed 60 Vbeta primers together with 13 Jbeta primers. Profiled with immunoSEQ multiplex PCR; TCRdb holds only in-frame clones, not every one. The data show under 200,000 clones, roughly 80% seen once. V gene TRBV9 combines with J gene TRBJ2-2, with D tentatively TRBD1 (5 bases). This TCR was sampled from a man aged 18 to 35 in good health and CMV-seronegative. What was sequenced was PBMCs. The CDR3 protein is CASSPWTNKVTGELFF. The CDR3 nucleotides read TGTGCCAGCAGCCCCTGGACAAACAAAGTAACCGGGGAGCTGTTTTTT.